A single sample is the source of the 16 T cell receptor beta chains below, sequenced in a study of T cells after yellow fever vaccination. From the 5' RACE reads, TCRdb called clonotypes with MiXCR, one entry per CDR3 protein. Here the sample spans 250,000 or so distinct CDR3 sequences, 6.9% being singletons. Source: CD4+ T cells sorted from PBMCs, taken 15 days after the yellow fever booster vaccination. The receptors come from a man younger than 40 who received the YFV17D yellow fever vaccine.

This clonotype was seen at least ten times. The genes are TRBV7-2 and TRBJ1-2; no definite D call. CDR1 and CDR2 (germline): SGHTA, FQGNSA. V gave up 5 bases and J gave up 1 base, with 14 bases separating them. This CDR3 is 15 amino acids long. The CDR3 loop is CASSLFGGLNYGYTF. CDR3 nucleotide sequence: TGTGCCAGCAGCCTCTTTGGCGGGCTTAACTATGGCTACACCTTC.

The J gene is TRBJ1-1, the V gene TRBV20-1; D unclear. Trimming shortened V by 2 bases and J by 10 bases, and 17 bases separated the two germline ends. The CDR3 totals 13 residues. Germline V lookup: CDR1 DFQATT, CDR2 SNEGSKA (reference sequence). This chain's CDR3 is CSARNGRHQGAFF. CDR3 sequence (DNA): TGCAGTGCTAGAAACGGACGACACCAAGGAGCTTTCTTT.

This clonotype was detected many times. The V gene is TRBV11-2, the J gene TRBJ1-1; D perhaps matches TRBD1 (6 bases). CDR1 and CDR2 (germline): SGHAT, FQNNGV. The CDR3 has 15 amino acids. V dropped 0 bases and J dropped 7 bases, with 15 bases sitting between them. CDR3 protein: CASSLEGARFNEAFF. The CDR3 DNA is TGTGCCAGCAGCTTAGAGGGGGCTAGGTTTAATGAAGCTTTCTTT.

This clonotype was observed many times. As DNA, the CDR3 is TGCAGTGCTAGACGGGACAGGGTCCCAGATACGCAGTATTTT. This codes for CSARRDRVPDTQYF. The chain uses TRBV20-1 and TRBJ2-3; 9 bases are shared with TRBD1. The CDR3 spans 14 residues. The trim removed 2 bases at V and 4 bases at J, leaving 4 bases unmatched. The V gene's germline CDR1 is DFQATT and CDR2 SNEGSKA (reference sequence).

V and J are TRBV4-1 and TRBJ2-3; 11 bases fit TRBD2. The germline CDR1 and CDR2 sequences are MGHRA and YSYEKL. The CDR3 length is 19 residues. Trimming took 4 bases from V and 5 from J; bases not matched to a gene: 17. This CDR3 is CASSLRSGLAGGGGDTQYF. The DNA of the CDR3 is TGCGCCAGCAGCCTCCGGAGTGGGCTAGCGGGAGGCGGAGGAGATACGCAGTATTTT.

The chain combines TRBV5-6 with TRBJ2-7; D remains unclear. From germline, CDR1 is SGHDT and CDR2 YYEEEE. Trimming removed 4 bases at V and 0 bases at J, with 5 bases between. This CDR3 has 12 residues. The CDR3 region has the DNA TGTGCCAGCAGCGGATTCTCCTACGAGCAGTACTTC. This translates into CASSGFSYEQYF.

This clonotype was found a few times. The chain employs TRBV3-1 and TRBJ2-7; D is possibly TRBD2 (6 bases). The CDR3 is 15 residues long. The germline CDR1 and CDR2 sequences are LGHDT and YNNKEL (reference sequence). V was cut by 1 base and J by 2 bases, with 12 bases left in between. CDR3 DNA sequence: TGTGCCAGCAGCCAAGTCGCGGGAAGTCCCTACGAGCAGTACTTC. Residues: CASSQVAGSPYEQYF.

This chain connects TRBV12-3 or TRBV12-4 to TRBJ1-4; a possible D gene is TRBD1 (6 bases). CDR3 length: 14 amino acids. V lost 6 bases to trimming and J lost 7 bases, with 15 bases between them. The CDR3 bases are TGTGCCAGCAGCCGAGACAGGATCCGTGAAAAACTGTTTTTT. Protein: CASSRDRIREKLFF.

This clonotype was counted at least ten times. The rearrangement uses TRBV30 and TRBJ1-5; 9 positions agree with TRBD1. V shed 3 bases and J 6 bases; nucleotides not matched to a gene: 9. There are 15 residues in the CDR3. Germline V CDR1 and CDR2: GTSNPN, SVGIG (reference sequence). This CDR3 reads CAWRPRTGVGQPQHF. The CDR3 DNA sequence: TGTGCCTGGAGACCTAGGACAGGGGTGGGTCAGCCCCAGCATTTT.

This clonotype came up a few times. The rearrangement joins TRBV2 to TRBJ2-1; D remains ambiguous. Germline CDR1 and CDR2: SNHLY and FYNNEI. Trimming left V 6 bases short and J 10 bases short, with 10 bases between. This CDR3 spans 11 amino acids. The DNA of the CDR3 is TGTGCCAGCAGGACGGTTTGGGAGCAGTTCTTC. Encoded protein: CASRTVWEQFF.

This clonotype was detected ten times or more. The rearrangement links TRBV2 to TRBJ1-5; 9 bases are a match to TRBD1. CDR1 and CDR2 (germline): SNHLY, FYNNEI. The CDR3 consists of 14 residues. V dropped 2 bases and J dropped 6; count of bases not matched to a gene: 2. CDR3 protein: CASSERTGAQPQHF. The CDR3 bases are TGTGCCAGCAGTGAACGGACAGGGGCTCAGCCCCAGCATTTT.

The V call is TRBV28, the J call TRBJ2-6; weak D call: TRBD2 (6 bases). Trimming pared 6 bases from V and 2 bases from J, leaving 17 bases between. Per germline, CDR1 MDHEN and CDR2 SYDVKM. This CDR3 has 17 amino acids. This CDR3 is CASSPGRGSAGANVLTF. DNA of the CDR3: TGTGCCAGCAGCCCCGGACGGGGGTCGGCTGGGGCCAACGTCCTGACTTTC.

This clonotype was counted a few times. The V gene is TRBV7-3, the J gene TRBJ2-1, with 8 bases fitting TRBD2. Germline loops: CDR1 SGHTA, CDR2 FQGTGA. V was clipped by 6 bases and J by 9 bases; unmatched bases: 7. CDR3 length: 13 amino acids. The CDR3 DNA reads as TGTGCCAGCAGTTTTCTAGCGGGTAGTGAGCAGTTCTTC. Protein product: CASSFLAGSEQFF.

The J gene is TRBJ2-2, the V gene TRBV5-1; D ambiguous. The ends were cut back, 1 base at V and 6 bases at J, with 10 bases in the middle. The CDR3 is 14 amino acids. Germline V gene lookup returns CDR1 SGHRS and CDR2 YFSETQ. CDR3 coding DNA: TGCGCCAGCAGCTTGCTTCAGACATCCGGGGAGCTGTTTTTT. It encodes CASSLLQTSGELFF.

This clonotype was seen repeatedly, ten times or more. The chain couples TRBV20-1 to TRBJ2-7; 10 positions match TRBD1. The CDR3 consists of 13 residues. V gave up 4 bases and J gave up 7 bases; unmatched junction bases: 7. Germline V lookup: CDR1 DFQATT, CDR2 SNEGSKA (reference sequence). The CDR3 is CSATGTGDWEQYF. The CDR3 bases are TGCAGTGCTACCGGGACAGGGGATTGGGAGCAGTACTTC.

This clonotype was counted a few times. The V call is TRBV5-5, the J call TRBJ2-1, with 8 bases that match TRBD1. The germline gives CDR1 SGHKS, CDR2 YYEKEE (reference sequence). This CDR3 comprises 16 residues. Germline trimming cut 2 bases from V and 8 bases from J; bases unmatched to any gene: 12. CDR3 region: CASSFRGHAGSDEQFF. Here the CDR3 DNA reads TGTGCCAGCAGCTTCAGGGGGCATGCGGGGTCTGATGAGCAGTTCTTC.